This T cell receptor (beta chain) originates from a study of cytomegalovirus exposure and HLA in healthy donors. Study at large: Genotyping showed roughly 86% of a few hundred donors falling in the Caucasian-associated ancestry cluster. Study findings and constraints: Later, an analysis showed that TCR beta chains associated with HLA were more clonally expanded than others that were equally common. An analysis was carried out later, and it reportedly showed fewer N-insertions in an Asian-associated ancestry cluster than the approximately 700-donor mean. Most TCR beta V segments were productive about 87% or about 30% of the time in an earlier analysis.

V gave up 3 bases and J gave up 3 bases, with 4 bases separating them. Germline V lookup: CDR1 SGHRS, CDR2 YFSETQ. The CDR3 covers 11 residues. Of note for this clone: What it recognizes is unknown.

The primer mix had 60 Vbeta and 13 Jbeta primers. Sequenced by immunoSEQ multiplex PCR; TCRdb stores in-frame clones only, minus some. Here the sample table reports about 110,000 clones. Material for sequencing was PBMCs. The TCR originated in a man aged 25-45 years in good health and CMV-seronegative. The chain has TRBV5-1 and TRBJ2-7; D gene uncertain. In DNA, the CDR3 is TGCGCCAGCAGCTCGGGCTACGAGCAGTACTTC. Residues: CASSSGYEQYF.